This T cell receptor (beta chain) was captured by sequencing in a study of cytomegalovirus exposure and HLA in healthy donors. These donors counted as nominally healthy when sampled, but unrecorded immune exposures were likely. PCR employed 60 Vbeta and 13 Jbeta primers. Assay used: immunoSEQ multiplex PCR; TCRdb lists only in-frame clones, some missing. This table has 150,000 to 200,000 clones, about three quarters appearing once. The origin of this receptor is a woman in her thirties or forties in good health and CMV-seropositive. Sequenced: PBMCs.

CDR3 coding DNA: TGTGCCAGCAGCCGCCGGGACAGCTTCGAGCAGCAGTACTTC. Its translation: CASSRRDSFEQQYF. This chain connects TRBV27 to TRBJ2-7, with 7 bases fitting TRBD1. This CDR3 contains 14 residues. Germline CDR1 MNHEY, CDR2 SMNVEV (reference sequence). With 6 bases clipped from V and 8 bases from J, the junction kept 13 bases outside the gene matches.